The rows below give T cell receptor beta chains drawn from one sample of a study of blood T cell repertoires in COVID-19. Some clones are missing from TCRdb's copy, which holds only in-frame ones; the method was immunoSEQ multiplex PCR. Found here are more than 300,000 clones, more than 70% of them singletons; the top ten hold 7.3%. Specimen: peripheral blood. The receptors stem from a woman in her seventies with COVID-19, enrolled during active disease. The CDR3 runs from the conserved cysteine through the conserved F or W. A D gene is named only where the DNA matches it firmly. Size tells how often a clone was seen (once, few, many) or the class of an expanded clone, and some rows leave it out.

size: NA
J: TRBJ2-7
V: TRBV9
D: NA
CDR3: CASSVGIQDYEQYF
DNA: TGTGCCAGCAGCGTGGGCATACAGGACTACGAGCAGTACTTC

size: NA
J: TRBJ1-5
V: TRBV5-1
D: NA
CDR3: CASSLGSSLGGSNQPQHF
DNA: TGCGCCAGCAGCTTGGGGTCGTCACTCGGAGGGAGCAATCAGCCCCAGCATTTT

size: NA
J: TRBJ1-1
V: TRBV4-1
D: NA
CDR3: CASSQEGATSTEAFF
DNA: TGCGCCAGCAGCCAAGAAGGAGCCACTTCAACTGAAGCTTTCTTT

size: NA
J: TRBJ1-2
V: TRBV6-6
D: TRBD1
CDR3: CASRVDRGPPVDTF
DNA: TGTGCCAGCAGGGTGGACAGGGGGCCGCCGGTTGACACCTTC

size: NA
J: TRBJ2-2
V: TRBV3-1/TRBV3-2
D: NA
CDR3: CASSQGGLWELFF
DNA: TGTGCCAGCAGCCAGGGGGGGCTGTGGGAGCTGTTTTTT

size: once
J: TRBJ2-7
V: TRBV7-2
D: TRBD2
CDR3: CASSLRTSGGEYEQYF
DNA: TGTGCCAGCAGCCTCCGGACTAGCGGGGGGGAGTACGAGCAGTACTTC

size: NA
J: TRBJ2-5
V: TRBV2
D: NA
CDR3: CASSLLSTQETQYF
DNA: TGTGCCAGCAGTTTGCTTAGCACCCAAGAGACCCAGTACTTC

size: NA
J: TRBJ2-7
V: TRBV6-2/TRBV6-3
D: NA
CDR3: CASSYGGISYEQYF
DNA: TGTGCCAGCAGTTACGGGGGGATCTCCTACGAGCAGTACTTC

size: NA
J: TRBJ1-4
V: TRBV4-1
D: NA
CDR3: CASSPHTANEKLFF
DNA: TGCGCCAGCAGCCCCCATACAGCTAATGAAAAACTGTTTTTT

size: NA
J: TRBJ1-5
V: TRBV27
D: NA
CDR3: CASSSGARQPQHF
DNA: TGTGCCAGCAGTTCAGGGGCGCGGCAGCCCCAGCATTTT

size: NA
J: TRBJ1-2
V: TRBV7-6
D: TRBD1
CDR3: CASSLAAGTGLAGYTF
DNA: TGTGCCAGCAGCTTAGCGGCCGGGACAGGGTTGGCCGGCTACACCTTC

size: NA
J: TRBJ1-5
V: TRBV18
D: NA
CDR3: CASSPSRDQPQHF
DNA: TGTGCCAGCTCACCGTCACGAGATCAGCCCCAGCATTTT

size: NA
J: TRBJ1-1
V: TRBV29-1
D: TRBD1
CDR3: CSAGDRVAEAFF
DNA: TGCAGCGCTGGGGACAGGGTAGCTGAAGCTTTCTTT

size: NA
J: TRBJ2-7
V: TRBV9
D: TRBD2
CDR3: CASSVASGSYEQYF
DNA: TGTGCCAGCAGCGTAGCGAGCGGGAGCTACGAGCAGTACTTC

size: NA
J: TRBJ2-1
V: TRBV5-1
D: NA
CDR3: CASSEPRSNEQFF
DNA: TGCGCCAGCAGCGAGCCGAGGTCCAATGAGCAGTTCTTC

size: NA
J: TRBJ2-2
V: TRBV27
D: TRBD1
CDR3: CASSRYRGDTGELFF
DNA: TGTGCCAGCAGTCGATACAGGGGGGACACCGGGGAGCTGTTTTTT

size: NA
J: TRBJ2-1
V: TRBV4-2
D: TRBD1
CDR3: CASSDRDRGNNEQFF
DNA: TGTGCCAGCAGCGACCGGGACAGGGGTAACAATGAGCAGTTCTTC

size: NA
J: TRBJ1-2
V: TRBV24-1
D: NA
CDR3: CATSDGGAVNYGYTF
DNA: TGTGCCACCAGTGACGGTGGGGCTGTAAACTATGGCTACACCTTC

size: NA
J: TRBJ1-6
V: TRBV5-1
D: NA
CDR3: CATSSGESNSPLHF
DNA: TGCGCCACCTCCTCCGGGGAAAGTAATTCACCCCTCCACTTT

size: NA
J: TRBJ2-1
V: TRBV10-3
D: NA
CDR3: CAISAQQGSSYNEQFF
DNA: TGTGCCATCAGTGCCCAACAGGGCAGCTCCTACAATGAGCAGTTCTTC

size: NA
J: TRBJ1-5
V: TRBV9
D: NA
CDR3: CASSEQSSNQPQHF
DNA: TGTGCCAGCAGCGAACAGTCTAGCAATCAGCCCCAGCATTTT

size: NA
J: TRBJ1-5
V: TRBV7-9
D: TRBD1
CDR3: CASSPQTGGIQPQHF
DNA: TGTGCCAGCAGCCCCCAGACAGGGGGCATACAGCCCCAGCATTTT

size: NA
J: TRBJ1-3
V: TRBV28
D: TRBD1
CDR3: CASTTPGQGWENTIYF
DNA: TGTGCCAGCACCACACCGGGACAGGGGTGGGAAAACACCATATATTTT

size: NA
J: TRBJ2-1
V: TRBV7-9
D: TRBD2
CDR3: CASSLAPTGGPDEQFF
DNA: TGTGCCAGCAGCTTAGCGCCGACGGGGGGGCCCGATGAGCAGTTCTTC

size: NA
J: TRBJ2-3
V: TRBV6-1
D: NA
CDR3: CASSEQGWGSSTDTQYF
DNA: TGTGCCAGCAGTGAACAGGGGTGGGGGTCTAGCACAGATACGCAGTATTTT

size: NA
J: TRBJ1-3
V: TRBV2
D: NA
CDR3: CASLYFSGNTIYF
DNA: TGTGCCAGCTTGTACTTCTCTGGAAACACCATATATTTT

size: NA
J: TRBJ2-5
V: TRBV27
D: TRBD2
CDR3: CASSSYSGGASQETQYF
DNA: TGTGCCAGCAGTTCATACAGCGGGGGGGCTAGCCAAGAGACCCAGTACTTC

size: once
J: TRBJ2-2
V: TRBV24-1
D: NA
CDR3: CATSGQGRGGELFF
DNA: TGTGCCACCAGTGGCCAGGGTAGGGGCGGGGAGCTGTTTTTT

size: NA
J: TRBJ1-1
V: TRBV7-2
D: NA
CDR3: CASSKSTEAFF
DNA: TGTGCCAGCAGTAAATCCACTGAAGCTTTCTTT

size: NA
J: TRBJ1-3
V: TRBV28
D: NA
CDR3: CASSFRRGGNTIYF
DNA: TGTGCCAGCAGTTTTCGAAGGGGGGGAAACACCATATATTTT

size: NA
J: TRBJ2-3
V: TRBV5-1
D: TRBD1
CDR3: CASSLGQGPSTDTQYF
DNA: TGCGCCAGCAGCTTGGGACAGGGTCCCTCCACAGATACGCAGTATTTT

size: NA
J: TRBJ1-5
V: TRBV6-5
D: TRBD1
CDR3: CASSQTGGSNQPQHF
DNA: TGTGCCAGCAGTCAGACAGGGGGAAGTAATCAGCCCCAGCATTTT

size: NA
J: TRBJ2-5
V: TRBV2
D: TRBD1
CDR3: CAGGTGGRETQYF
DNA: TGTGCCGGGGGCACAGGGGGCCGAGAGACCCAGTACTTC

size: once
J: TRBJ2-5
V: TRBV5-4
D: TRBD2
CDR3: CASSLGRGGEETQYF
DNA: TGTGCCAGCAGCTTGGGTCGGGGGGGCGAAGAGACCCAGTACTTC

size: NA
J: TRBJ1-1
V: TRBV4-1
D: NA
CDR3: CASSQDSRKQGNTEAFF
DNA: TGCGCCAGCAGCCAAGATTCCCGAAAACAGGGCAACACTGAAGCTTTCTTT

size: NA
J: TRBJ2-7
V: TRBV13
D: NA
CDR3: CASSRQGGAYEQYF
DNA: TGTGCCAGCAGCCGTCAGGGGGGCGCCTACGAGCAGTACTTC

size: NA
J: TRBJ2-5
V: TRBV28
D: NA
CDR3: CACSGGGGETQYF
DNA: TGTGCCTGCAGTGGAGGGGGCGGAGAGACCCAGTACTTC

size: NA
J: TRBJ1-3
V: TRBV3-1/TRBV3-2
D: TRBD1
CDR3: CASSPRDRDSGNTIYF
DNA: TGTGCCAGCAGCCCCCGGGACAGGGACTCTGGAAACACCATATATTTT

size: NA
J: TRBJ1-5
V: TRBV10-3
D: TRBD1
CDR3: CAIQQGETQPQHF
DNA: TGTGCCATCCAACAGGGGGAAACCCAGCCCCAGCATTTT

size: NA
J: TRBJ1-4
V: TRBV5-5
D: NA
CDR3: CASSLRGGGLTTNEKLFF
DNA: TGTGCCAGCAGCTTACGGGGCGGGGGTCTCACAACTAATGAAAAACTGTTTTTT

size: NA
J: TRBJ2-5
V: TRBV2
D: NA
CDR3: CASSAQGTAGETQYF
DNA: TGTGCCAGCAGTGCGCAGGGGACGGCCGGAGAGACCCAGTACTTC

size: NA
J: TRBJ1-4
V: TRBV19
D: NA
CDR3: CASRTGPPTNEKLFF
DNA: TGTGCCAGTAGAACAGGGCCGCCAACTAATGAAAAACTGTTTTTT

size: NA
J: TRBJ2-7
V: TRBV28
D: NA
CDR3: CASSSGVNLYEQYF
DNA: TGTGCCAGCAGTTCCGGGGTGAATCTCTACGAGCAGTACTTC

size: NA
J: TRBJ1-1
V: TRBV19
D: NA
CDR3: CASSIDPGLNTEAFF
DNA: TGTGCCAGTAGTATAGACCCGGGGTTGAACACTGAAGCTTTCTTT

size: NA
J: TRBJ2-7
V: TRBV2
D: NA
CDR3: CASSPWAGKEQYF
DNA: TGTGCCAGCAGCCCTTGGGCAGGGAAGGAGCAGTACTTC

size: NA
J: TRBJ1-1
V: TRBV24-1
D: TRBD1
CDR3: CATSERGQGSEAFF
DNA: TGTGCCACCAGTGAGAGGGGACAGGGCTCTGAAGCTTTCTTT

size: once
J: TRBJ2-4
V: TRBV10-3
D: TRBD2
CDR3: CAISETTSGGSNIQYF
DNA: TGTGCCATCAGTGAGACGACTAGCGGGGGTTCAAACATTCAGTACTTC

size: NA
J: TRBJ1-1
V: TRBV24-1
D: NA
CDR3: CATSDAGNTEAFF
DNA: TGTGCCACCAGTGATGCAGGGAACACTGAAGCTTTCTTT

size: many
J: TRBJ1-2
V: TRBV4-3
D: NA
CDR3: CASSQDPAEVGGYTF
DNA: TGCGCCAGCAGCCAAGATCCCGCCGAGGTCGGTGGCTACACCTTC

size: once
J: TRBJ1-2
V: TRBV2
D: TRBD1
CDR3: CASGWTGIGNGYTF
DNA: TGTGCCTCAGGGTGGACAGGGATTGGGAATGGCTACACCTTC

size: NA
J: TRBJ2-3
V: TRBV12-5
D: TRBD2
CDR3: CASGLPSAGTTDTQYF
DNA: TGTGCTAGTGGTTTGCCTTCAGCGGGGACCACAGATACGCAGTATTTT

size: NA
J: TRBJ2-3
V: TRBV4-1
D: TRBD2
CDR3: CASSQGLDDTQYF
DNA: TGCGCCAGCAGCCAGGGACTAGACGATACGCAGTATTTT

size: NA
J: TRBJ1-2
V: TRBV9
D: NA
CDR3: CASSDSLGYTF
DNA: TGTGCCAGCAGTGACAGTCTTGGCTACACCTTC

size: NA
J: TRBJ1-6
V: TRBV7-2
D: NA
CDR3: CASSLGGRSSYNSPLHF
DNA: TGTGCCAGCAGCTTAGGGGGCAGGAGCTCCTATAATTCACCCCTCCACTTT

size: NA
J: TRBJ1-2
V: TRBV24-1
D: NA
CDR3: CATREPGHPYGYTF
DNA: TGTGCCACCAGGGAACCGGGACACCCTTATGGCTACACCTTC

size: NA
J: TRBJ2-5
V: TRBV12-5
D: NA
CDR3: CASASTPSETQYF
DNA: TGTGCTAGTGCCTCGACTCCGTCGGAGACCCAGTACTTC

size: NA
J: TRBJ2-3
V: TRBV7-6
D: TRBD2
CDR3: CASSLEASGGTDTQYF
DNA: TGTGCCAGCAGCTTAGAGGCTAGCGGGGGTACAGATACGCAGTATTTT

size: NA
J: TRBJ2-5
V: TRBV27
D: TRBD2
CDR3: CASVRGGGATETQYF
DNA: TGTGCCAGCGTTCGTGGCGGGGGGGCAACAGAGACCCAGTACTTC

size: NA
J: TRBJ2-7
V: TRBV27
D: TRBD1
CDR3: CASSSGTGGYEQYF
DNA: TGTGCCAGCAGTTCGGGGACAGGGGGCTACGAGCAGTACTTC